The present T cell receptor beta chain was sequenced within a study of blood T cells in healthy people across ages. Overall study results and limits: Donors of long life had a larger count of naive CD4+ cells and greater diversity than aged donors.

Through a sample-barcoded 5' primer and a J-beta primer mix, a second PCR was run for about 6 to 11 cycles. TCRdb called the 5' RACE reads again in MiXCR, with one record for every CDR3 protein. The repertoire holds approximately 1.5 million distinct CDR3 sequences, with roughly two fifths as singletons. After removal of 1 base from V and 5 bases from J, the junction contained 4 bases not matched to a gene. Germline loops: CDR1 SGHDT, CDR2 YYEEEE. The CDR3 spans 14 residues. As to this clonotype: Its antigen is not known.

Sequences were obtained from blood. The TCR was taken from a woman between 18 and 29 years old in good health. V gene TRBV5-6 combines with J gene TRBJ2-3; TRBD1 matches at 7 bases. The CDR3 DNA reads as TGTGCCAGCAGCTTGAATAGGGGGCTAGATACGCAGTATTTT. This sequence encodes CASSLNRGLDTQYF.